Each of the 10 T cell receptor beta chains below was sequenced from the same sample in a study of cytomegalovirus exposure and HLA in healthy donors. Method: immunoSEQ multiplex PCR; TCRdb's copy keeps in-frame clones and lacks some. The sample has tens of thousands of clones, about 89% seen once. Sequencing used PBMCs. The receptor set was obtained from a woman between 18 and 29 years old in good health and CMV-seronegative.

V gene TRBV6-5 combines with J gene TRBJ2-7; 7 bases agree with TRBD2. After removal of 6 bases from V and 1 base from J, the junction contained 0 bases not matched to a gene. The germline CDR1 and CDR2 sequences are MNHEY and SVGAGI. This CDR3 has 12 amino acids. CDR3: CASRGGSYEQYF. DNA of the CDR3: TGTGCCAGCAGGGGAGGGTCCTACGAGCAGTACTTC.

The chain couples TRBV9 to TRBJ2-2; TRBD2 is a possible D gene (6 bases). V lost 1 base and J 1 base, leaving 20 bases between the germline ends. CDR1 and CDR2 (germline): SGDLS, YYNGEE. The CDR3 runs to 19 residues. This chain's CDR3 is CASSVTLIEISGNTGELFF. The CDR3, as DNA: TGTGCCAGCAGCGTAACTTTAATAGAGATTAGCGGGAACACCGGGGAGCTGTTTTTT.

The chain links TRBV5-1 to TRBJ2-2; maybe TRBD2 (5 bases). Trimming removed 4 bases from V and 1 base from J, with 14 bases in between. Germline V lookup: CDR1 SGHRS, CDR2 YFSETQ. This CDR3 has 16 amino acids. In nucleotides, the CDR3 is TGCGCCAGCAGCCGGGCGGCTAGCCTGAACACCGGGGAGCTGTTTTTT. It translates to CASSRAASLNTGELFF.

The rearrangement joins TRBV5-8 to TRBJ1-3; 9 positions agree with TRBD1. V dropped 4 bases and J dropped 2; count of bases not matched to a gene: 1. Germline V gene data show CDR1 as SGHTS and CDR2 as YDEGEE. The CDR3 runs 14 residues. The chain's CDR3 is CASSRDRAGNTIYF. The CDR3 DNA sequence: TGTGCCAGCAGCAGGGACAGGGCTGGAAACACCATATATTTT.

The gene calls are TRBV7-2 and TRBJ2-7; 15 bases agree with TRBD2. The CDR3 loop spans 16 amino acids. CDR1 and CDR2 (germline): SGHTA, FQGNSA. The V and J ends lost 5 bases and 4 bases, in that order; junction bases with no gene match: 6. CDR3 residues: CASSLGLAGGQYEQYF. CDR3 coding DNA: TGTGCCAGCAGCCTGGGACTAGCGGGGGGCCAATACGAGCAGTACTTC.

V and J are TRBV7-6 and TRBJ1-4, with a tentative D call TRBD1 (6 bases). Germline CDR1 reads SGHVS; CDR2 reads FNYEAQ. This CDR3 comprises 16 residues. Trimming took 0 bases from V and 5 from J, leaving 13 bases between them. CDR3 residues: CASSLAGGGFNEKLFF. CDR3 in DNA: TGTGCCAGCAGCTTAGCGGGCGGGGGCTTCAATGAAAAACTGTTTTTT.

The rearrangement joins TRBV13 to TRBJ2-7, with D maybe TRBD2 (6 bases). The germline CDR1 and CDR2 sequences are PRHDT and FYEKMQ (reference sequence). Trimming removed 1 base from V and 4 bases from J, with 8 bases in between. The CDR3 extends over 13 amino acids. In nucleotides, the CDR3 is TGTGCCAGCAGCTTAGCTCGGGGGTACGAGCAGTACTTC. As protein: CASSLARGYEQYF.

The rearrangement links TRBV7-3 to TRBJ2-2; the D gene is possibly TRBD2 (7 bases). The CDR3 has 15 residues. The germline V gene has CDR1 SGHTA and CDR2 FQGTGA. V was cut by 4 bases and J by 7 bases, with 16 bases left in between. The CDR3 nucleotides are TGTGCCAGCAGCTCCGTGGCGGGGGCGGGCGGGGAGCTGTTTTTT. Residues: CASSSVAGAGGELFF. Full variable domain (outside the CDR3, taken from reference TRBV7-3 and TRBJ2-2): GAGVSQTPSNKVTEKGKYVELRCDPISGHTALYWYRQSLGQGPEFLIYFQGTGAADDSGLPNDRFFAVRPEGSVSTLKIQRTERGDSAVYLCASSSVAGAGGELFFGEGSRLTVL.

This chain joins TRBV21-1 and TRBJ1-1; TRBD1, as called in the table, went unchecked against the DNA. TRBV21-1 is a known pseudogene. The CDR3 consists of 20 residues. The DNA for the CDR3 is TGTGCCAGCAGCACGGAACAGAGCTCCAACCCTCTTATTGTTAACACTGAAGCTTTCTTT. Translated: CASSTEQSSNPLIVNTEAFF.

The gene calls are TRBV28 and TRBJ2-1; 8 bases line up with TRBD2. CDR1 is MDHEN and CDR2 is SYDVKM in the germline V gene. Trimming took 6 bases from V and 5 from J; bases not matched to a gene: 12. The CDR3 has 16 residues. Written as DNA, the CDR3 is TGTGCCAGCAGAGCCGGGTCAGCGGGGGTAGACAATGAGCAGTTCTTC. This sequence encodes CASRAGSAGVDNEQFF.